This entry describes one TCR beta chain. No antigen is known for it. This specimen comes from a study of tumor and adjacent non-tumor tissue in lung cancer. Germline CDR1 and CDR2: SGHKS and YYEKEE (reference sequence). This CDR3 comprises 15 residues. V shed 4 bases and J shed 5 bases, with 18 bases lying between them. Findings and limits, study-wide: In normal lung, the top 100 clones were significantly more dominant than in tumor.

TCRbeta libraries were built with three rounds of nested PCR, modified from ARM-PCR. TCRdb re-called the multiplex PCR reads through MiXCR, storing one row per CDR3 protein. The top ten hold roughly 20% of the sample, which has over 110,000 distinct CDR3 sequences, around 61% seen once. No cell sorting was done before RNA was extracted from the tissue. V and J are TRBV5-5 and TRBJ2-5; D gene unclear. Specimen: lung tumor tissue. The sequence came from a man between 60 and 70 years old with small cell lung cancer. CDR3 loop: CASSPAETPHETQYF. In DNA, the CDR3 is TGTGCCAGCAGCCCGGCCGAGACTCCTCATGAGACCCAGTACTTC. Together with reference TRBV5-5 and TRBJ2-5, the CDR3 gives the full variable domain: DAGVTQSPTHLIKTRGQQVTLRCSPISGHKSVSWYQQVLGQGPQFIFQYYEKEERGRGNFPDRFSARQFPNYSSELNVNALLLGDSALYLCASSPAETPHETQYFGPGTRLLVL.